This TCR beta chain was retrieved from a study of human thymus T cells. Study observations and caveats: Thymic and blood repertoires seemed to show skewed V and J gene use.

Regarding this clone: The antigen is unknown.

Donors consisted of healthy Finnish infants (having corrective surgery for congenital heart defects). The CDR3 runs 16 residues. Trimming pared 2 bases from V and 1 base from J, leaving 12 bases between. The germline V gene has CDR1 LNHDA and CDR2 SQIVND (reference sequence). The assay was immunoSEQ multiplex PCR, and TCRdb's table has in-frame clones only and misses some. The sample shows 45,000 to 75,000 clones, approximately 95% of them seen only once. What was sequenced was blood. This chain links TRBV19 with TRBJ2-4, with D uncertain. The sequence came from a boy under three years old with a congenital heart defect but otherwise immunologically healthy. The CDR3 nucleotides are TGTGCCAGTAGTATATGGCCCCCCGAGGCCAAAAACATTCAGTACTTC. It translates to CASSIWPPEAKNIQYF.